This T cell receptor (beta chain) was retrieved from a study of spatial heterogeneity in lung cancer. Single TCR cDNA molecules each had their own unique molecular identifier. TCRdb independently ran MiXCR on the 5' RACE reads; one entry per CDR3 protein. The sample yields 2,000 or so distinct CDR3 sequences, 8.9% seen once. As regards this clonotype: Its antigen remains unknown. With a much larger clone just one base away, this may be a read error.

Germline CDR1 SQVTM, CDR2 ANQGSEA. This CDR3 is 14 amino acids long. Documented time point: sample taken at primary tumor resection. Study-wide results and limits: Intratumoral expanded alpha and beta TCR counts were found to track tumor mutation counts.

The starting material was lung tumor tissue, obtained at surgery. This TCR derives from a female donor with early-stage non-small cell lung cancer. This rearrangement joins TRBV29-1 to TRBJ2-7, with D maybe TRBD1 (6 bases). As DNA, the CDR3 is TGCAACGCCTCCGGGACGGACAGCTCCTACGAGCAGTACTTC. This sequence encodes CNASGTDSSYEQYF.